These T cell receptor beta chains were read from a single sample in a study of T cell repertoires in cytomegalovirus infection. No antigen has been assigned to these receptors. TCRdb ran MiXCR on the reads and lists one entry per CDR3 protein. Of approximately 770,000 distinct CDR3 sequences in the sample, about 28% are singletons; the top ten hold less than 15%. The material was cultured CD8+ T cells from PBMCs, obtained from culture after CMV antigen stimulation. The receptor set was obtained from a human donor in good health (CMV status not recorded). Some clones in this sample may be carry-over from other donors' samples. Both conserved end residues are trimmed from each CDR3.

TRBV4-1 ASSQENRVGNEQF
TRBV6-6 ASSYPGWQETQY
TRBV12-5 ASGIRTRGEKLF
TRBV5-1 ASTPGGMDEKLF
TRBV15 ATSKDRTNTEAF
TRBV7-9 ASSLSIEPQH
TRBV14 ASSPFRGTNTEAF
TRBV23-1 ASPPRDRGLKVSYNEQF
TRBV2 ASFDGRSAGELF
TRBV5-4 ASSLARDSRYEQY
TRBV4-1 ASTSLVGPWRNEQF
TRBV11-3 ASSSDGSSCNEQF
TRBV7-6 ASSLGFGTGRNEQF
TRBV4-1 ASSRPPADRQY
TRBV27 ASSSLSGASGKKLF
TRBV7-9 ASFGAASDYGYT
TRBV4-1 ASSQAPDSGELF
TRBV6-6 ASSYHTPRASGANVLT
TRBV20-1 SARGLDRFKEKLF
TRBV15 ATSNSTLNTEAF
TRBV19 ASSITGTGVSNGELF
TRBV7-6 ASSLEGGLKAQY
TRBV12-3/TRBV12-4 ASSLVRGYPLH
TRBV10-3 AIRGQGGDQPQH
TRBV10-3 AIRASMGGSYNEQF
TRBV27 ASSWQGVQETQY
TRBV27 ASSTAGQVEAF
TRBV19 ASQTDNTEAF
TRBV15 ATSGGQVHQPQH
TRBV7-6 ASSTDPSSYEQY
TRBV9 ASSGGGSGNTIY
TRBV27 ASSFGASYEQY
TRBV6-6 ASSYLLAGGIGETQY
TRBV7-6 ASSSRGVYNEQF
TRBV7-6 ASSSIFRTGDTGELF
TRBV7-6 ASSFGGGITDTQY
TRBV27 ASSSRGGLRGAL
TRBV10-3 AINGRESYNEQF
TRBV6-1 ASSGETGQANYGYT
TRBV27 ASSLYAEQF
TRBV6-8 ASSYSGPHYGYT
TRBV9 ASSVGTEYGYT
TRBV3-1 ASSQDGGPRNTIY
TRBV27 ASSLYPGDTVYGYT
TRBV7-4 ASSARTGDEETQY
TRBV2 ASTSDPGEQF
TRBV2 ASSEWTGMDNEQF
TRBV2 AFWYRGSMNTEAF
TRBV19 ASSLRTGKSEKLF
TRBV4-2 ASSPILDRGEEQF
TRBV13 ASSGGLPQETQY
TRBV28 ASRLSGASYNEQF
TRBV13 ASSLGSGLPGTDTQY
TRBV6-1 ASSLTGSFWGTTEAF
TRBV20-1 SARDILGGGGNTIY
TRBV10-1 ASSEAHSTDTQY
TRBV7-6 ASSSETGTVNYGYT
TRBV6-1 ASSMTWGEQY
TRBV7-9 ASSLLGGRSSPLH
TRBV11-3 ASSLGRLGEQF